The 6 T cell receptor beta chains below come from one sample, sequenced in a study of beta chain features in type 1 diabetes. The entirety of the isolated RNA underwent reverse transcription, so expressed TCRB transcripts were sequenced. Sequencing used immunoSEQ multiplex PCR; TCRdb keeps in-frame clones, though not all of them. The table records nearly 350,000 clones, under 8.5% of them present only once. Input material: central memory CD4+ T cells from blood. Receptor source: a woman aged 18-30 years in good health.

The V gene is TRBV9, the J gene TRBJ1-6, with TRBD1 matching 7 bases. CDR3 length equals 14 residues. Germline V gives CDR1 SGDLS, CDR2 YYNGEE. V lost 3 bases, J lost 4 bases, and 1 base stayed unmatched. The DNA for the CDR3 is TGTGCCAGCAGCGCGACAGGGTATAATTCACCCCTCCACTTT. It translates to CASSATGYNSPLHF.

V usage is TRBV25-1 and J usage is TRBJ2-2; 9 bases match TRBD1. The CDR3 loop spans 16 amino acids. V was clipped by 3 bases and J by 7 bases; unmatched bases: 9. CDR1 and CDR2 from the germline V gene are MGHDK and SYGVNS. CDR3 in DNA: TGTGCCAGCAGTGACCCGGGACAGGGATTTTTCGGGGAGCTGTTTTTT. Its translation: CASSDPGQGFFGELFF.

V gene TRBV7-2 combines with J gene TRBJ2-1; tentative D call: TRBD2 (6 bases). Trimming left V 5 bases short and J 8 bases short, with 16 bases between. The CDR3 totals 14 residues. Germline-derived CDR1 and CDR2 are SGHTA and FQGNSA. The CDR3 nucleotides are TGTGCCAGCAGCGCGTTGGCGGGATGGCATGAGCAGTTCTTC. Protein: CASSALAGWHEQFF. Drawing the rest from reference TRBV7-2 and TRBJ2-1, the complete variable domain is GAGVSQSPSNKVTEKGKDVELRCDPISGHTALYWYRQSLGQGLEFLIYFQGNSAPDKSGLPSDRFSAERTGGSVSTLTIQRTQQEDSAVYLCASSALAGWHEQFFGPGTRLTVL.

The chain has TRBV19 and TRBJ1-1; 8 bases align to TRBD1. The trim removed 9 bases at V and 6 bases at J, leaving 6 bases unmatched. The CDR3 spans 12 residues. The germline V gene encodes CDR1 LNHDA and CDR2 SQIVND (reference sequence). CDR3 protein: CASLDREAEAFF. The CDR3 coding sequence is TGTGCCAGCTTGGACAGGGAGGCTGAAGCTTTCTTT.

The V and J genes are TRBV7-2 and TRBJ2-1; D may be TRBD1 (5 bases). V was trimmed by 2 bases and J by 6 bases, leaving 14 bases between them. Germline values: CDR1 SGHTA, CDR2 FQGNSA. CDR3 length: 15 residues. The CDR3 is CASSLFGPGANEQFF. CDR3 sequence (DNA): TGTGCCAGCAGCTTATTCGGCCCTGGGGCCAATGAGCAGTTCTTC.

The chain links TRBV7-2 to TRBJ1-1; no firm D call. The CDR3 runs 15 residues. With 2 bases removed from V and 1 base from J, the gap between germline ends came to 11 bases. CDR1 and CDR2 (germline): SGHTA, FQGNSA. CDR3 in DNA: TGTGCCAGCAGCTTAACTGGCCAGGCGAACACTGAAGCTTTCTTT. This translates into CASSLTGQANTEAFF.